This entry concerns a single T cell receptor beta chain. V was pared by 1 base and J by 2 bases, with 11 bases between. The germline CDR1 and CDR2 sequences are SGHAT and FQNNGV. CDR3 size: 15 residues. The record originates from a study of T cell responses to AZD1222 COVID-19 vaccine. Profiled with immunoSEQ multiplex PCR; TCRdb holds only in-frame clones, not every one. This sample has around 170,000 clones, with under 95% found just once. The sequences come from peripheral blood, collected on day 0 of AZD1222 vaccination. This clonotype was obtained from an adult in good health. The chain couples TRBV11-2 to TRBJ2-5; possibly TRBD1 for D (6 bases). The CDR3 reads CASSLATGPQETQYF. CDR3 bases: TGTGCCAGCAGCTTAGCAACAGGGCCTCAAGAGACCCAGTACTTC.